The 5 T cell receptor beta chains in this list originate from one sample, sequenced in a study of neoadjuvant anti-PD-1 for oral cavity cancer. TCRdb's copy holds only in-frame clones and misses some; the assay was immunoSEQ multiplex PCR. The sample includes approximately 15,000 clones, roughly two fifths of them seen just once. As for time point: after neoadjuvant nivolumab, at surgical resection. Sequencing was performed on tumor tissue, taken after nivolumab (anti-PD-1) treatment. The origin of the receptors is a person aged 35-79 years with oral cavity squamous cell carcinoma.

V gene TRBV11-2 combines with J gene TRBJ2-1; 8 bases match TRBD1. V was clipped by 6 bases and J by 0 bases; unmatched bases: 1. Germline-derived CDR1 and CDR2 are SGHAT and FQNNGV. The CDR3 extends over 14 amino acids. The chain's CDR3 is CASRGQVSYNEQFF. CDR3 nucleotide sequence: TGTGCCAGCAGGGGACAGGTCTCCTACAATGAGCAGTTCTTC.

This clone has a single count. V is TRBV9 and J is TRBJ2-3; TRBD1 is a possible D gene (6 bases). CDR3 size: 16 residues. V shed 3 bases and J shed 10 bases, with 24 bases lying between them. Germline loops: CDR1 SGDLS, CDR2 YYNGEE. The CDR3 spells CASSAWGLEARGAQYF. In nucleotides, the CDR3 is TGTGCCAGCAGCGCCTGGGGGCTAGAGGCAAGAGGGGCGCAGTATTTT.

At least ten counts were recorded for this clone. This chain links TRBV5-1 with TRBJ1-1; D remains ambiguous. Trimming removed 3 bases from V and 0 bases from J, with 6 bases in between. Germline V gives CDR1 SGHRS, CDR2 YFSETQ. This CDR3 contains 13 residues. CDR3 residues: CASSSQLNTEAFF. CDR3 in DNA: TGCGCCAGCAGCTCCCAACTGAACACTGAAGCTTTCTTT.

This chain joins TRBV27 and TRBJ1-6, with TRBD1 matching over 10 bases. This CDR3 has 14 amino acids. CDR1 and CDR2 (germline): MNHEY, SMNVEV (reference sequence). With 2 bases clipped from V and 10 bases from J, the junction kept 2 bases outside the gene matches. The CDR3 spells CASSLGTGESPLHF. CDR3 bases: TGTGCCAGCAGTTTAGGGACAGGGGAATCACCCCTCCACTTT.

The chain is built from TRBV6-5 and TRBJ2-3; D is perhaps TRBD2 (5 bases). Looked up from germline, CDR1 is MNHEY and CDR2 is SVGAGI. The CDR3 has 14 residues. V dropped 4 bases and J dropped 2 bases, with 10 bases sitting between them. The CDR3 bases are TGTGCCAGCAGTTGGACGGGGAACACAGATACGCAGTATTTT. Translation gives CASSWTGNTDTQYF.